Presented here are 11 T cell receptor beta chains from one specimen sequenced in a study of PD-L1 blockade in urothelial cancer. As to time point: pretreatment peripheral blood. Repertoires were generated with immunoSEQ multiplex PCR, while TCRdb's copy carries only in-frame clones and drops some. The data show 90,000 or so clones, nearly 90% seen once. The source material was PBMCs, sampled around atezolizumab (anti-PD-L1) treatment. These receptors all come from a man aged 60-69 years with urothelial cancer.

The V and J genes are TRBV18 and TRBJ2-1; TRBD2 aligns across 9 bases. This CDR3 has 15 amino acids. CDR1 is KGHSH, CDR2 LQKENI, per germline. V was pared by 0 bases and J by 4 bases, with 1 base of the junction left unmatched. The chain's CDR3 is CASSPPSGGYNEQFF. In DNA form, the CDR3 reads TGTGCCAGCTCACCACCGAGCGGGGGGTACAATGAGCAGTTCTTC.

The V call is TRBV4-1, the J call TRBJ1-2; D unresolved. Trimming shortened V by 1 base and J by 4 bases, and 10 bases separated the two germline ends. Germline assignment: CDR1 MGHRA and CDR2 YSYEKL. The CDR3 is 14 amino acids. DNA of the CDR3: TGCGCCAGCAGCCAAGCCCCGGGATCCTATGGCTACACCTTC. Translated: CASSQAPGSYGYTF.

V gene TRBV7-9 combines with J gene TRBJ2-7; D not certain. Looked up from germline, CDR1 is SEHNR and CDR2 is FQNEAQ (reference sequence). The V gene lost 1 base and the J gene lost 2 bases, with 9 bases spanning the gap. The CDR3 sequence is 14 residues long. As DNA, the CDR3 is TGTGCCAGCAGCTTAGGCCTATCAACCTACGAGCAGTACTTC. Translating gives CASSLGLSTYEQYF. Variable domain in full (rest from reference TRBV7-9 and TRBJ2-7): DTGVSQNPRHKITKRGQNVTFRCDPISEHNRLYWYRQTLGQGPEFLTYFQNEAQLEKSRLLSDRFSAERPKGSFSTLEIQRTEQGDSAMYLCASSLGLSTYEQYFGPGTRLTVT.

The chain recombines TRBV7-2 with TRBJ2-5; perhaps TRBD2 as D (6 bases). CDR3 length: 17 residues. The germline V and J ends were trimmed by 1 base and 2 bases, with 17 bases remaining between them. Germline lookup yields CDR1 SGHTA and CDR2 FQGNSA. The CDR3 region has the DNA TGTGCCAGCAGCTTAGTATCTCGATTGGCGGGGCAAGAGACCCAGTACTTC. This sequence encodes CASSLVSRLAGQETQYF.

The CDR3 DNA reads TGTGCCAGCAGTGGTGAAGGGGGCGGTGAGACCCAGTACTTC. Amino acids: CASSGEGGGETQYF. The chain couples TRBV2 to TRBJ2-5, with 7 bases matching TRBD1. Germline CDR1 reads SNHLY; CDR2 reads FYNNEI. With 4 bases clipped from V and 5 bases from J, the junction kept 7 bases outside the gene matches. The CDR3 spans 14 residues.

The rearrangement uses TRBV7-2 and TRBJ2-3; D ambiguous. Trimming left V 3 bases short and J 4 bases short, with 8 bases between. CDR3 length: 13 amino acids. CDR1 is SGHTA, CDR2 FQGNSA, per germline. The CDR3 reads CASSLVASDTQYF. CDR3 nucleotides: TGTGCCAGCAGCTTGGTAGCCTCAGATACGCAGTATTTT.

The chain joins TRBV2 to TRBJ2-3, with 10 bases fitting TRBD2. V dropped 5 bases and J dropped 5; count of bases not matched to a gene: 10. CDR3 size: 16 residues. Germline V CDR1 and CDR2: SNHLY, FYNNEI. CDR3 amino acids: CASSNERGGLGDTQYF. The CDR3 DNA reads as TGTGCCAGCAGTAACGAGCGGGGGGGCCTCGGAGATACGCAGTATTTT.

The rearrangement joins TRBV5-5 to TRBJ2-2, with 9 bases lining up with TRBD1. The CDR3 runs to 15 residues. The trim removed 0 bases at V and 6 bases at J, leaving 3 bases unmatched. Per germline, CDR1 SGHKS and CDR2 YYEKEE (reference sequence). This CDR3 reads CASSLGQGVSGELFF. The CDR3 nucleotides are TGTGCCAGCAGCTTGGGACAGGGGGTGTCCGGGGAGCTGTTTTTT.

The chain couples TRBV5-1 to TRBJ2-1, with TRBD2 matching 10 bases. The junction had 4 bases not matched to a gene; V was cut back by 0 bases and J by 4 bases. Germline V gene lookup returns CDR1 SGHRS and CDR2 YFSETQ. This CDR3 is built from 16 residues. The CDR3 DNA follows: TGCGCCAGCAGCTTGGCGCGAGCGGGGGGGTACAATGAGCAGTTCTTC. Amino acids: CASSLARAGGYNEQFF.

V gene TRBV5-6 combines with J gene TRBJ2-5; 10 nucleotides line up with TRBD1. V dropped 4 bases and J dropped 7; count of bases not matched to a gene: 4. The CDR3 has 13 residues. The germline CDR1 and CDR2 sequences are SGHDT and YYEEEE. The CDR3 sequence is CASSHRDRGTQYF. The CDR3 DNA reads TGTGCCAGCAGCCACCGGGACAGGGGGACCCAGTACTTC.

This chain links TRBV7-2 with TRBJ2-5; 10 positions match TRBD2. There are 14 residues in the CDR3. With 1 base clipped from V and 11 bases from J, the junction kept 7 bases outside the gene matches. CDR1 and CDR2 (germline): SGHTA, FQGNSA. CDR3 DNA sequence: TGTGCCAGCAGCTTAGGGAGGACTAGCGGACCTCAGTACTTC. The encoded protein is CASSLGRTSGPQYF.